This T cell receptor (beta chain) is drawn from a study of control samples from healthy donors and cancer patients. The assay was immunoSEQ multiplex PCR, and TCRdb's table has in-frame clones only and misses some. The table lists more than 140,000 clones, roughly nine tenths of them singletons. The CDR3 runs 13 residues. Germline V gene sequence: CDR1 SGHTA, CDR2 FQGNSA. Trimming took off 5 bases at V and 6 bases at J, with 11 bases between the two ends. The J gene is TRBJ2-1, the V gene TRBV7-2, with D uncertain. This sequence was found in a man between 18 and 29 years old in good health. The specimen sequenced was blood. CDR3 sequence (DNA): TGTGCCAGCAGCCGTTTAGGCCTCAATGAGCAGTTCTTC. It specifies CASSRLGLNEQFF.